A single sample is the source of the 32 T cell receptor beta chains below, sequenced in a study of cytomegalovirus exposure and HLA in healthy donors. Primers included in the PCR were 60 Vbeta and 13 Jbeta primers. Sequenced by immunoSEQ multiplex PCR; TCRdb stores in-frame clones only, minus some. The sample lists around 130,000 clones; about 79% were seen once. Sequencing was carried out using PBMCs. The receptors stem from a young man in good health and CMV-seronegative.

J is TRBJ1-2 and V is TRBV5-6; 7 nucleotides agree with TRBD1. The V segment lost 2 bases and the J segment 5 bases; nucleotides outside the gene matches: 15. CDR3 length: 17 amino acids. Per germline, CDR1 SGHDT and CDR2 YYEEEE. The CDR3 sequence: CASSFPPPTGERYGYTF. DNA for the CDR3: TGTGCCAGCAGCTTTCCCCCACCTACAGGGGAAAGATATGGCTACACCTTC.

This clone has only a few counts. The gene calls are TRBV29-1 and TRBJ2-5, with D hard to call. V dropped 4 bases and J dropped 3 bases, with 9 bases sitting between them. CDR1 and CDR2 (germline): SQVTM, ANQGSEA. This CDR3 is 12 amino acids long. The CDR3 nucleotides read TGCAGCGTTGTCGCTAGGAAAGAGACCCAGTACTTC. This codes for CSVVARKETQYF. The complete variable domain, with remaining parts taken from reference TRBV29-1 and TRBJ2-5, reads SAVISQKPSRDICQRGTSLTIQCQVDSQVTMMFWYRQQPGQSLTLIATANQGSEATYESGFVIDKFPISRPNLTFSTLTVSNMSPEDSSIYLCSVVARKETQYFGPGTRLLVL.

The rearrangement joins TRBV2 to TRBJ1-5; TRBD1 matches 7 bases. Germline V gene data show CDR1 as SNHLY and CDR2 as FYNNEI. The V and J ends lost 6 bases and 4 bases, in that order; junction bases with no gene match: 9. The CDR3 length is 15 residues. CDR3 sequence: CASRDATGRNQPQHF. For the CDR3, the DNA is TGTGCCAGCAGGGACGCGACAGGGCGGAATCAGCCCCAGCATTTT.

The V call is TRBV5-1, the J call TRBJ2-7; D remains ambiguous. The CDR3 runs to 13 residues. Trimming shortened V by 5 bases and J by 3 bases, and 12 bases separated the two germline ends. CDR1 is SGHRS, CDR2 YFSETQ, per germline. The CDR3 sequence is CASSELSHYEQYF. The DNA for the CDR3 is TGCGCCAGCAGTGAACTATCCCACTACGAGCAGTACTTC.

The V and J genes are TRBV29-1 and TRBJ2-3, with 7 bases that match TRBD1. V lost 7 bases, J lost 8 bases, and 9 bases stayed unmatched. The CDR3 contains 12 residues. Germline CDR1 SQVTM, CDR2 ANQGSEA. CDR3 in amino acids: CSADRELGTQYF. The DNA for the CDR3 is TGCAGCGCAGACAGGGAATTGGGTACGCAGTATTTT.

The gene calls are TRBV27 and TRBJ1-5; perhaps TRBD1 as D (5 bases). Germline V lookup: CDR1 MNHEY, CDR2 SMNVEV (reference sequence). The V and J ends lost 1 base and 2 bases respectively, with 15 bases between them. This CDR3 contains 17 residues. The chain's CDR3 is CASSLFSGNSRNQPQHF. The CDR3 region has the DNA TGTGCCAGCAGTTTATTCTCAGGGAACTCTCGCAATCAGCCCCAGCATTTT.

The chain recombines TRBV2 with TRBJ2-7, with 9 bases identical to TRBD2. Unmatched junction bases numbered 6, after V lost 5 bases and J lost 4 bases. This CDR3 has 14 amino acids. Germline values: CDR1 SNHLY, CDR2 FYNNEI. This CDR3 is CASSPSGKPYEQYF. For the CDR3, the DNA is TGTGCCAGCAGTCCTAGCGGGAAGCCATACGAGCAGTACTTC.

The rearrangement uses TRBV11-2 and TRBJ2-7, with 7 bases lining up with TRBD2. The V gene's germline CDR1 is SGHAT and CDR2 FQNNGV. V lost 4 bases, J lost 7 bases, and 13 bases stayed unmatched. CDR3 length: 15 amino acids. The CDR3 reads CASSSTSAYSGEQYF. DNA of the CDR3: TGTGCCAGCAGCTCAACTAGCGCCTACTCGGGGGAGCAGTACTTC.

The CDR3 sequence is CASSPGTSGGNEQFF. In DNA, the CDR3 is TGCGCCAGCAGCCCCGGTACTAGCGGGGGCAATGAGCAGTTCTTC. The J gene is TRBJ2-1, the V gene TRBV5-1; 11 bases match TRBD2. V dropped 4 bases and J dropped 6; count of bases not matched to a gene: 6. The CDR3 contains 15 residues. Germline lookup yields CDR1 SGHRS and CDR2 YFSETQ.

The V and J genes are TRBV5-4 and TRBJ2-2, with TRBD2 identical over 7 bases. The CDR3 covers 17 residues. V dropped 0 bases and J dropped 3; count of bases not matched to a gene: 8. Germline-derived CDR1 and CDR2 are SGHNT and YYREEE (reference sequence). CDR3 sequence reads: CASSLASTSAYTGELFF. The CDR3 DNA reads TGTGCCAGCAGCTTGGCCTCTACTAGCGCCTACACCGGGGAGCTGTTTTTT.

The V gene is TRBV6-1, the J gene TRBJ2-7, with D unresolved. Between the trimmed V and J ends, which lost 7 bases and 6 bases, there was a span of 16 bases. Germline V lookup: CDR1 MNHNS, CDR2 SASEGT. The CDR3 runs to 13 residues. The CDR3 DNA sequence: TGTGCCAGCAATATGCCTAGTAGACCCGAGCAGTACTTC. It yields the protein CASNMPSRPEQYF.

This clone appeared a few times. The gene calls are TRBV5-4 and TRBJ2-7, with 11 bases that match TRBD2. Trimming took 0 bases from V and 5 from J; bases not matched to a gene: 1. The CDR3 has 14 amino acids. CDR1 is SGHNT, CDR2 YYREEE, per germline (reference sequence). The CDR3 DNA follows: TGTGCCAGCAGCTTGGAACTAGCGGGAGACGAGCAGTACGTC. Translation gives CASSLELAGDEQYV.

The J gene is TRBJ1-5, the V gene TRBV28; D is unclear. This CDR3 has 13 amino acids. The germline V gene encodes CDR1 MDHEN and CDR2 SYDVKM. Trimming cost V 3 bases and J 5 bases, with 8 bases left between them. The CDR3, as DNA: TGTGCCAGCAGTTTTAAACTGGATCAGCCCCAGCATTTT. Translating gives CASSFKLDQPQHF.

The rearrangement uses TRBV11-2 and TRBJ2-3, with D maybe TRBD1 (5 bases). Germline V CDR1 and CDR2: SGHAT, FQNNGV. The CDR3 loop spans 14 amino acids. V lost 2 bases, J lost 2 bases, and 8 bases lay in between. The CDR3 spells CASSLQGYTDTQYF. The CDR3 DNA sequence: TGTGCCAGCAGCTTACAGGGCTACACAGATACGCAGTATTTT.

The chain couples TRBV29-1 to TRBJ1-5, with 7 positions matching TRBD1. The CDR3 has 13 residues. The V gene end was trimmed by 7 bases and the J gene end by 5 bases; junction bases not matched to a gene: 8. CDR1 and CDR2 from the germline V gene are SQVTM and ANQGSEA. CDR3: CSGDRVRDQPQHF. The CDR3 DNA reads TGCAGCGGCGACAGGGTGAGGGATCAGCCCCAGCATTTT.

This rearrangement joins TRBV9 to TRBJ2-1, with TRBD1 matching over 8 bases. Germline V CDR1 and CDR2: SGDLS, YYNGEE. Trimming removed 3 bases from V and 0 bases from J; junction bases left unmatched: 8. CDR3 length: 17 amino acids. CDR3 sequence (DNA): TGTGCCAGCAGCGCCCGAGGGGACAGGAGCTCCTACAATGAGCAGTTCTTC. Translated: CASSARGDRSSYNEQFF.

The V call is TRBV7-2, the J call TRBJ2-3, with 12 bases lining up with TRBD2. This CDR3 is 17 amino acids long. J lost 2 bases, V lost 4 bases, and 7 bases had no gene match. Looked up from germline, CDR1 is SGHTA and CDR2 is FQGNSA. The CDR3 here is CASSSVSSGRATDTQYF. Written as DNA, the CDR3 is TGTGCCAGCAGCTCTGTTTCTAGCGGGAGGGCCACAGATACGCAGTATTTT. The full variable domain, with the rest looked up from reference TRBV7-2 and TRBJ2-3, is GAGVSQSPSNKVTEKGKDVELRCDPISGHTALYWYRQSLGQGLEFLIYFQGNSAPDKSGLPSDRFSAERTGGSVSTLTIQRTQQEDSAVYLCASSSVSSGRATDTQYFGPGTRLTVL.

This clone was seen a handful of times. V usage is TRBV6-6 and J usage is TRBJ1-1; 10 nucleotides agree with TRBD1. This CDR3 has 14 residues. V lost 5 bases to trimming and J lost 7 bases; unmatched junction nucleotides: 7. From germline, CDR1 is MNHNY and CDR2 SVGAGI (reference sequence). CDR3 DNA sequence: TGTGCCAGCAGTCTACCGGGACAGGGGAGTGAAGCTTTCTTT. It yields the protein CASSLPGQGSEAFF.

J is TRBJ1-2 and V is TRBV2; the match to TRBD1 covers 8 bases. There are 14 residues in the CDR3. The trim removed 5 bases at V and 4 bases at J, leaving 6 bases unmatched. Germline CDR1 SNHLY, CDR2 FYNNEI. This chain's CDR3 is CASSPTGEPYGYTF. The CDR3 DNA reads as TGTGCCAGCAGTCCGACAGGGGAACCCTATGGCTACACCTTC.

V is TRBV30 and J is TRBJ1-1; the D is unclear. The CDR3 is made up of 14 amino acids. In germline, CDR1 is GTSNPN, CDR2 SVGIG (reference sequence). Trimming removed 0 bases from V and 1 base from J, with 9 bases in between. CDR3 residues: CAWSVRNKNTEAFF. The CDR3 region has the DNA TGTGCCTGGAGTGTACGAAACAAGAACACTGAAGCTTTCTTT.

CDR3 amino acids: CATAPREGNEQFF. Written as DNA, the CDR3 is TGTGCCACCGCGCCCCGGGAGGGCAATGAGCAGTTCTTC. The chain combines TRBV10-3 with TRBJ2-1; 8 nucleotides match TRBD2. With V trimmed by 10 bases and J by 6 bases, 8 bases remained unmatched. This CDR3 spans 13 amino acids. The germline gives CDR1 ENHRY, CDR2 SYGVKD.

The V gene is TRBV13, the J gene TRBJ1-1; possible D gene TRBD1, 5 bases. The germline V and J ends were trimmed by 2 bases and 7 bases, with 11 bases remaining between them. Per germline, CDR1 PRHDT and CDR2 FYEKMQ (reference sequence). This CDR3 region has 13 residues. DNA for the CDR3: TGTGCCAGCAGCTTAAGGACAAGCCGTGAAGCTTTCTTT. Its translation: CASSLRTSREAFF. Based on the CDR3 plus reference TRBV13 and TRBJ1-1, the full variable domain is AAGVIQSPRHLIKEKRETATLKCYPIPRHDTVYWYQQGPGQDPQFLISFYEKMQSDKGSIPDRFSAQQFSDYHSELNMSSLELGDSALYFCASSLRTSREAFFGQGTRLTVV.

This chain uses TRBV28 with TRBJ2-7; 8 nucleotides align to TRBD1. CDR1 is MDHEN, CDR2 SYDVKM, per germline. The CDR3 is 16 amino acids. With V trimmed by 6 bases and J by 6 bases, 16 bases remained unmatched. The CDR3 reads CASSRLGQGSFGEQYF. CDR3 nucleotides: TGTGCCAGCAGCAGACTTGGACAGGGCAGTTTCGGCGAGCAGTACTTC.

The chain carries TRBV6-5 and TRBJ2-1; the match to TRBD1 covers 8 bases. Germline values: CDR1 MNHEY, CDR2 SVGAGI. CDR3 length: 15 amino acids. V shed 6 bases, J shed 2 bases, and the junction held 6 bases outside the gene matches. For the CDR3, the DNA is TGTGCCAGCAGGCTAGACAGGGGTGCCTACAATGAGCAGTTCTTC. This translates into CASRLDRGAYNEQFF.

This clone was observed a few times. This chain connects TRBV29-1 to TRBJ1-1; 11 nucleotides align to TRBD1. Trimming removed 4 bases from V and 4 bases from J; junction bases left unmatched: 5. The germline V gene encodes CDR1 SQVTM and CDR2 ANQGSEA. The CDR3 extends over 14 amino acids. This CDR3 reads CSVALGTGGTEAFF. In DNA, the CDR3 is TGCAGCGTTGCTTTAGGGACAGGGGGCACTGAAGCTTTCTTT.

The V call is TRBV6-6, the J call TRBJ1-1, with unresolved D. This CDR3 has 13 amino acids. Germline V lookup: CDR1 MNHNY, CDR2 SVGAGI (reference sequence). Between the trimmed V and J ends, which lost 5 bases and 1 base, there was a span of 8 bases. The CDR3 loop reads CASSTAGNTEAFF. The CDR3 DNA reads TGTGCCAGCAGTACCGCGGGGAACACTGAAGCTTTCTTT.

The chain links TRBV30 to TRBJ1-4; no definite D call. V was cut by 2 bases and J by 7 bases, with 14 bases left in between. Germline V gene sequence: CDR1 GTSNPN, CDR2 SVGIG (reference sequence). This CDR3 has 14 residues. This CDR3 is CAWSLSGLSEKLFF. The DNA for the CDR3 is TGTGCCTGGAGTCTTTCGGGGTTATCTGAAAAACTGTTTTTT.

V usage is TRBV7-2 and J usage is TRBJ1-5, with 9 bases fitting TRBD1. This CDR3 region has 15 residues. CDR1 is SGHTA, CDR2 FQGNSA, per germline. Unmatched junction bases numbered 5, after V lost 5 bases and J lost 3 bases. In DNA, the CDR3 is TGTGCCAGCAGCCCACAGGGGGCCTCCAATCAGCCCCAGCATTTT. Protein sequence: CASSPQGASNQPQHF. Full variable domain (rest looked up from reference TRBV7-2 and TRBJ1-5): GAGVSQSPSNKVTEKGKDVELRCDPISGHTALYWYRQSLGQGLEFLIYFQGNSAPDKSGLPSDRFSAERTGGSVSTLTIQRTQQEDSAVYLCASSPQGASNQPQHFGDGTRLSIL.

This chain connects TRBV4-2 to TRBJ2-2; D gene ambiguous. The CDR3 has 12 residues. In germline, CDR1 is LGHNA, CDR2 YNFKEQ. Trimming took 1 base from V and 7 from J, leaving 4 bases between them. The CDR3 nucleotides read TGTGCCAGCAGCCAAGTCGTCGGGGAGCTGTTTTTT. Protein sequence: CASSQVVGELFF.

The chain joins TRBV28 to TRBJ2-7; a weak D match, TRBD2 (6 bases). Germline V gives CDR1 MDHEN, CDR2 SYDVKM. The germline V and J ends were trimmed by 4 bases and 3 bases, with 13 bases remaining between them. This CDR3 spans 14 amino acids. The CDR3 region has the DNA TGTGCCAGCAGTTCCCAGCGGGCCGGCTACGAGCAGTACTTC. This encodes CASSSQRAGYEQYF.

V and J are TRBV6-6 and TRBJ2-7; the match to TRBD2 covers 8 bases. The CDR3 is made up of 14 amino acids. V lost 6 bases and J lost 6; bases outside the gene matches: 10. From germline, CDR1 is MNHNY and CDR2 SVGAGI (reference sequence). The chain's CDR3 is CASSLTSEGTEQYV. CDR3 in DNA: TGTGCCAGCAGCCTGACTAGCGAGGGGACCGAGCAGTACGTC.

The chain recombines TRBV9 with TRBJ1-3; D gene unclear. V was shortened by 4 bases and J by 0 bases, with 11 bases between the two germline ends. The CDR3 has 15 amino acids. Germline CDR1 SGDLS, CDR2 YYNGEE. The CDR3 reads CASSTSGNSGNTIYF. As DNA, the CDR3 is TGTGCCAGCAGCACGTCCGGGAACTCTGGAAACACCATATATTTT.